The next 24 T cell receptor beta chains were all read from a single sample in a study of coeliac disease. Repertoires were generated with immunoSEQ multiplex PCR, while TCRdb's copy carries only in-frame clones and drops some. The profile shows approximately 1,500 clones, approximately 63% of them singletons. Material: intraepithelial lymphocytes from the gut. All receptors come from a woman aged 50 to 65 with celiac disease on a gluten-free diet.

This clone was seen a few times. The V and J genes are TRBV4-3 and TRBJ2-5; TRBD1 agrees at 8 bases. The CDR3 has 16 residues. The V and J ends lost 3 bases and 1 base, in that order; junction bases with no gene match: 7. The germline gives CDR1 LGHNA, CDR2 YSLEER. CDR3 protein: CASSHVQGASQETQYF. CDR3 nucleotide sequence: TGCGCCAGCAGCCACGTGCAGGGGGCATCCCAAGAGACCCAGTACTTC.

J is TRBJ1-2 and V is TRBV27; D remains unclear. Looked up from germline, CDR1 is MNHEY and CDR2 is SMNVEV (reference sequence). This CDR3 contains 14 residues. The ends were cut back, 2 bases at V and 7 bases at J, with 14 bases in the middle. This chain's CDR3 is CASSLEGTATGYTF. For the CDR3, the DNA is TGTGCCAGCAGTTTAGAGGGAACAGCAACTGGCTACACCTTC.

Only one count was recorded for this clone. V and J are TRBV28 and TRBJ2-1; TRBD1 matches 7 bases. Germline lookup yields CDR1 MDHEN and CDR2 SYDVKM. The ends lost 5 bases at V and 5 bases at J; junction bases unmatched: 9. CDR3 size: 15 residues. The CDR3 sequence is CASSDLGQENNEQFF. The CDR3 nucleotides are TGTGCCAGCAGTGACCTCGGACAGGAGAACAATGAGCAGTTCTTC.

As concerns this clone: The same CDR3 also results from other DNA sequences found in this sample. The gene calls are TRBV5-1 and TRBJ2-3; D may be TRBD2 (5 bases). CDR1 and CDR2 from the germline V gene are SGHRS and YFSETQ. V was trimmed by 7 bases and J by 3 bases, leaving 12 bases between them. This CDR3 contains 13 residues. The CDR3 DNA follows: TGCGCCAGCGGAAACAGAGGGACAGATACGCAGTATTTT. Translating it yields CASGNRGTDTQYF. Filled out from reference TRBV5-1 and TRBJ2-3, the complete variable domain reads KAGVTQTPRYLIKTRGQQVTLSCSPISGHRSVSWYQQTPGQGLQFLFEYFSETQRNKGNFPGRFSGRQFSNSRSEMNVSTLELGDSALYLCASGNRGTDTQYFGPGTRLTVL.

This sequence joins TRBV6-5 and TRBJ2-7; D is unresolved. The CDR3 runs to 13 residues. CDR1 is MNHEY and CDR2 is SVGAGI in the germline V gene. V was cut by 0 bases and J by 6 bases, with 9 bases left in between. The CDR3 loop is CASSYSTRSEQYF. CDR3 in DNA: TGTGCCAGCAGTTACTCGACGAGGAGCGAGCAGTACTTC.

J is TRBJ2-5 and V is TRBV14; 8 bases map to TRBD1. The CDR3 has 16 residues. V gave up 3 bases and J gave up 5 bases; unmatched junction bases: 11. Germline values: CDR1 SGHDN, CDR2 FVKESK. This CDR3 reads CASSHQTGDGRETQYF. CDR3 bases: TGTGCCAGCAGCCACCAGACAGGGGACGGGCGGGAGACCCAGTACTTC.

V is TRBV7-9 and J is TRBJ1-2; D remains unclear. This CDR3 region has 15 residues. The germline gives CDR1 SEHNR, CDR2 FQNEAQ (reference sequence). The ends were cut back, 3 bases at V and 0 bases at J, with 11 bases in the middle. The CDR3 DNA reads as TGTGCCAGCAGCTTCGGCAAAACAGCTAACTATGGCTACACCTTC. Its translation is CASSFGKTANYGYTF.

This clone has just a few counts. A much larger clone lies one base from this, so it may be a read error. J is TRBJ2-7 and V is TRBV5-6, with a weak D call TRBD1 (5 bases). This CDR3 has 14 amino acids. CDR1 is SGHDT, CDR2 YYEEEE, per germline. The CDR3 region has the DNA TGTGCCAGCAGCTTCCTTAGGGGCTCCACCGAGCGGTACTTC. Protein: CASSFLRGSTERYF.

This chain uses TRBV16 with TRBJ2-3; TRBD1 matches at 8 bases. The CDR3 runs 15 residues. The V gene's germline CDR1 is KGHSY and CDR2 FQNENV. The V and J ends lost 4 bases and 4 bases, in that order; junction bases with no gene match: 7. The CDR3 here is CASSRHRGISDTQYF. The DNA of the CDR3 is TGTGCCAGCAGCCGGCACAGGGGGATTTCAGATACGCAGTATTTT. The variable domain in full, with the rest retrieved from reference TRBV16 and TRBJ2-3, is GEEVAQTPKHLVRGEGQKAKLYCAPIKGHSYVFWYQQVLKNEFKFLISFQNENVFDETGMPKERFSAKCLPNSPCSLEIQATKLEDSAVYFCASSRHRGISDTQYFGPGTRLTVL.

The chain is built from TRBV28 and TRBJ2-5; 8 bases agree with TRBD1. After removal of 2 bases from V and 11 bases from J, the junction contained 13 bases not matched to a gene. Per the germline V gene, CDR1 is MDHEN and CDR2 is SYDVKM. The CDR3 runs to 15 residues. The CDR3 DNA is TGTGCCAGCAGTTTAGCCCGGGACCCGGGACAGGAGCAGTACTTC. Protein sequence: CASSLARDPGQEQYF. The variable domain in full, with the rest retrieved from reference TRBV28 and TRBJ2-5, is DVKVTQSSRYLVKRTGEKVFLECVQDMDHENMFWYRQDPGLGLRLIYFSYDVKMKEKGDIPEGYSVSREKKERFSLILESASTNQTSMYLCASSLARDPGQEQYFGPGTRLLVL.

This chain joins TRBV18 and TRBJ1-6; 8 nucleotides line up with TRBD1. Germline V gene data show CDR1 as KGHSH and CDR2 as LQKENI. V shed 6 bases and J 0 bases; nucleotides not matched to a gene: 7. The CDR3 spans 17 residues. Written as DNA, the CDR3 is TGTGCCAGCTCCCGGGACAGGATGAGCTCCTATAATTCACCCCTCCACTTT. Translated, it gives CASSRDRMSSYNSPLHF.

This clone was seen once. The chain links TRBV6-4 to TRBJ1-5; 12 bases fit TRBD1. This CDR3 contains 17 residues. Germline loops: CDR1 MRHNA, CDR2 SNTAGT. The J segment lost 2 bases and the V segment lost 5 bases, leaving 7 bases of the junction unmatched. The chain's CDR3 is CASSRDRGRDGNQPQHF. The CDR3 nucleotides are TGTGCCAGCAGTCGGGACAGGGGGCGCGACGGCAATCAGCCCCAGCATTTT.

The chain links TRBV27 to TRBJ2-1, with TRBD2 identical over 7 bases. The V gene end was trimmed by 6 bases and the J gene end by 6 bases; junction bases not matched to a gene: 8. The germline V gene encodes CDR1 MNHEY and CDR2 SMNVEV (reference sequence). The CDR3 runs to 14 residues. The CDR3 region has the DNA TGTGCCAGCAGCCCGGGGTGGGGGGGCAATGAGCAGTTCTTC. As protein: CASSPGWGGNEQFF.

The chain joins TRBV2 to TRBJ2-1; the D gene is possibly TRBD1 (6 bases). Trimming removed 10 bases at V and 3 bases at J, with 19 bases between. Germline CDR1 reads SNHLY; CDR2 reads FYNNEI. The CDR3 runs to 15 residues. CDR3 sequence: CANLRTQGIYNEQFF. CDR3 DNA sequence: TGTGCCAACTTGCGGACACAGGGAATCTACAATGAGCAGTTCTTC.

This clone was observed a handful of times. The chain links TRBV27 to TRBJ1-2; TRBD1 matches 7 bases. This CDR3 region has 17 residues. Germline V gene sequence: CDR1 MNHEY, CDR2 SMNVEV (reference sequence). The junction had 16 bases not matched to a gene; V was cut back by 6 bases and J by 3 bases. In DNA, the CDR3 is TGTGCCAGCAGCGCGACCCCAAACAGGGGACTCTACTATGGCTACACCTTC. It codes for CASSATPNRGLYYGYTF.

The chain has TRBV9 and TRBJ1-2; D not resolved. From germline, CDR1 is SGDLS and CDR2 YYNGEE. The V and J ends lost 2 bases and 4 bases respectively, with 12 bases between them. The CDR3 consists of 14 residues. The chain's CDR3 is CASSVAATTYGYTF. In DNA form, the CDR3 reads TGTGCCAGCAGCGTCGCGGCAACAACCTATGGCTACACCTTC.

This clone appeared once. The gene calls are TRBV7-2 and TRBJ1-5, with unresolved D. The CDR3 length is 10 residues. The V end was cut by 8 bases, the J end by 5 bases, with 4 bases between. Germline CDR1 is SGHTA and CDR2 is FQGNSA. The CDR3 DNA follows: TGTGCCAGCCTTCATCAGCCCCAGCATTTT. It translates to CASLHQPQHF. Full variable domain (rest looked up from reference TRBV7-2 and TRBJ1-5): GAGVSQSPSNKVTEKGKDVELRCDPISGHTALYWYRQSLGQGLEFLIYFQGNSAPDKSGLPSDRFSAERTGGSVSTLTIQRTQQEDSAVYLCASLHQPQHFGDGTRLSIL.

The chain uses TRBV28 and TRBJ2-7; 8 nucleotides match TRBD2. Germline CDR1 MDHEN, CDR2 SYDVKM. Trimming took 1 base from V and 5 from J; bases not matched to a gene: 10. The CDR3 has 16 amino acids. In DNA, the CDR3 is TGTGCCAGCAGTTTATACCGGGGGGGCGAGTCTGACGAGCAGTACTTC. Protein: CASSLYRGGESDEQYF.

The chain links TRBV18 to TRBJ1-6, with D possibly TRBD1 on 5 matching bases. Germline assignment: CDR1 KGHSH and CDR2 LQKENI. CDR3 size: 15 residues. The V end lost 2 bases, the J end lost 5 bases, and 10 bases lay between the germline ends. The CDR3 loop reads CASSPGGGDNSPLHF. CDR3 DNA: TGTGCCAGCTCACCAGGGGGAGGGGATAATTCACCCCTCCACTTT.

This chain's CDR3 is CASSLMPGQGGSYEQYF. DNA for the CDR3: TGCGCCAGCAGCCTAATGCCGGGACAGGGGGGATCCTACGAGCAGTACTTC. The chain uses TRBV5-1 and TRBJ2-7, with TRBD1 matching over 11 bases. V gave up 4 bases and J gave up 1 base; unmatched junction bases: 10. There are 17 residues in the CDR3. Looked up from germline, CDR1 is SGHRS and CDR2 is YFSETQ.

The CDR3 DNA is TGCGCCAGCAGCTTGGAGACTGGCCCCTACGAGCAGTACTTC. Translating it yields CASSLETGPYEQYF. The gene calls are TRBV5-1 and TRBJ2-7; no definite D call. V was shortened by 0 bases and J by 2 bases, with 9 bases between the two germline ends. The CDR3 runs 14 residues. In germline, CDR1 is SGHRS, CDR2 YFSETQ.

This clone has just a few counts. This chain uses TRBV5-5 with TRBJ2-1; 15 positions match TRBD2. V lost 3 bases and J lost 0; bases outside the gene matches: 4. The CDR3 has 18 amino acids. Germline CDR1 is SGHKS and CDR2 is YYEKEE (reference sequence). The CDR3 DNA is TGTGCCAGCAGCTCTGGGACTAGCGGGGGGCCCTCCTACAATGAGCAGTTCTTC. It is translated as CASSSGTSGGPSYNEQFF.

The genes are TRBV30 and TRBJ1-1; D unresolved. CDR1 is GTSNPN and CDR2 is SVGIG in the germline V gene (reference sequence). The ends were cut back, 4 bases at V and 0 bases at J, with 9 bases in the middle. The length of the CDR3 is 13 residues. The CDR3: CAWNPHLNTEAFF. The CDR3 DNA reads TGTGCCTGGAACCCGCACTTGAACACTGAAGCTTTCTTT.

This clone has a single count. The chain combines TRBV19 with TRBJ1-2; 7 bases map to TRBD1. CDR1 is LNHDA and CDR2 is SQIVND in the germline V gene (reference sequence). The CDR3 has 12 residues. The V and J ends lost 7 bases and 3 bases, in that order; junction bases with no gene match: 2. CDR3 nucleotides: TGTGCCAGTATCGGACAGGACTATGGCTACACCTTC. It codes for CASIGQDYGYTF.